Shown below are 25 T cell receptor beta chains from a single sample sequenced in a study of blood T cell repertoires in COVID-19. TCRdb keeps only in-frame clones here, not all; method: immunoSEQ multiplex PCR. The top ten clones hold 3.1% of a sample with about 270,000 clones, approximately 81% of them seen once. What was sequenced was peripheral blood. The receptor source for this set is a woman aged 18-29 years with acute or convalescent COVID-19.

This rearrangement joins TRBV19 to TRBJ1-2; 7 positions agree with TRBD1. Germline V CDR1 and CDR2: LNHDA, SQIVND (reference sequence). V was pared by 9 bases and J by 0 bases, with 4 bases of the junction left unmatched. This CDR3 comprises 13 residues. CDR3 in amino acids: CASQQGANYGYTF. CDR3 nucleotides: TGTGCCAGCCAGCAGGGGGCTAACTATGGCTACACCTTC.

The rearrangement links TRBV27 to TRBJ2-2; weak D call: TRBD1 (9 bases). CDR1 and CDR2 (germline): MNHEY, SMNVEV (reference sequence). V lost 5 bases, J lost 7 bases, and 17 bases lay in between. The CDR3 is 15 amino acids. This CDR3 reads CASSLGQGLDGELFF. Written as DNA, the CDR3 is TGTGCCAGCAGTCTGGGACAGGGACTAGACGGGGAGCTGTTTTTT.

The chain recombines TRBV12-3 or TRBV12-4 with TRBJ1-2; D uncertain. The V and J ends lost 4 bases and 7 bases respectively, with 10 bases between them. The CDR3 extends over 12 amino acids. The CDR3 DNA sequence: TGTGCCAGCAGTTCAACCGTCAGTGGCTACACCTTC. As protein: CASSSTVSGYTF.

The J gene is TRBJ2-4, the V gene TRBV19; D is perhaps TRBD1 (5 bases). CDR1 is LNHDA and CDR2 is SQIVND in the germline V gene (reference sequence). V was trimmed by 3 bases and J by 0 bases, leaving 9 bases between them. The CDR3 sequence is 15 residues long. The CDR3 loop reads CASSIGAPAKNIQYF. Here the CDR3 DNA reads TGTGCCAGTAGTATTGGGGCCCCAGCCAAAAACATTCAGTACTTC. Using reference TRBV19 and TRBJ2-4 for the parts outside the CDR3, the full variable domain is DGGITQSPKYLFRKEGQNVTLSCEQNLNHDAMYWYRQDPGQGLRLIYYSQIVNDFQKGDIAEGYSVSREKKESFPLTVTSAQKNPTAFYLCASSIGAPAKNIQYFGAGTRLSVL.

V gene TRBV9 combines with J gene TRBJ2-3; 7 nucleotides agree with TRBD2. This CDR3 contains 15 residues. Trimming removed 0 bases from V and 7 bases from J; junction bases left unmatched: 8. Germline-derived CDR1 and CDR2 are SGDLS and YYNGEE. Here the CDR3 DNA reads TGTGCCAGCAGCGTAGGCGGGAGAAGGCGATATACGCAGTATTTT. Protein: CASSVGGRRRYTQYF.

This chain connects TRBV28 to TRBJ2-2; weak D call: TRBD2 (6 bases). V was pared by 2 bases and J by 2 bases, with 18 bases between. Per the germline V gene, CDR1 is MDHEN and CDR2 is SYDVKM. The CDR3 length is 18 residues. CDR3 bases: TGTGCCAGCAGTTTAAGGGGAACCCGGGACTTAAACACCGGGGAGCTGTTTTTT. Translating gives CASSLRGTRDLNTGELFF.

This sequence joins TRBV9 and TRBJ2-1; TRBD2 matches at 8 bases. The CDR3 runs 18 residues. Trimming removed 0 bases from V and 5 bases from J; junction bases left unmatched: 13. Per the germline V gene, CDR1 is SGDLS and CDR2 is YYNGEE. DNA for the CDR3: TGTGCCAGCAGCGTAGTTGCGGGAGGTTATTTAGGGAACAATGAGCAGTTCTTC. It yields the protein CASSVVAGGYLGNNEQFF.

The gene calls are TRBV19 and TRBJ2-4, with unresolved D. The CDR3 sequence is 13 residues long. V lost 7 bases to trimming and J lost 3 bases, with 10 bases between them. CDR1 is LNHDA and CDR2 is SQIVND in the germline V gene (reference sequence). DNA for the CDR3: TGTGCCAGTATAGGCAGGTTCAAAAACATTCAGTACTTC. Translating gives CASIGRFKNIQYF.

This clone showed up just a few times. This sequence joins TRBV18 and TRBJ1-2; D possibly corresponds to TRBD1 (6 bases). The V end was cut by 3 bases, the J end by 4 bases, with 18 bases between. Germline CDR1 is KGHSH and CDR2 is LQKENI. The CDR3 covers 16 residues. CDR3 DNA: TGTGCCAGCTCACCGCGCGAACCCCAGGGGATCTATGGCTACACCTTC. Translation gives CASSPREPQGIYGYTF.

V usage is TRBV7-9 and J usage is TRBJ1-1; weak D call: TRBD1 (5 bases). With 5 bases removed from V and 3 bases from J, the gap between germline ends came to 10 bases. The V gene's germline CDR1 is SEHNR and CDR2 FQNEAQ (reference sequence). This CDR3 is built from 13 residues. The CDR3 DNA sequence: TGTGCCAGCAGCCCTCAGGGTCACACTGAAGCTTTCTTT. It is translated as CASSPQGHTEAFF.

J is TRBJ1-2 and V is TRBV30, with D unresolved. Looked up from germline, CDR1 is GTSNPN and CDR2 is SVGIG (reference sequence). V lost 3 bases to trimming and J lost 4 bases, with 9 bases between them. There are 12 residues in the CDR3. CDR3 sequence: CAWRRGIYGYTF. CDR3 DNA sequence: TGTGCCTGGAGGCGCGGAATCTATGGCTACACCTTC.

This clone was seen a handful of times. The chain joins TRBV11-3 to TRBJ2-7; 8 bases align to TRBD2. Germline assignment: CDR1 SGHNT and CDR2 YENEEA. Losses at the gene ends were 5 bases for V and 2 bases for J; bases not matched to a gene: 5. This CDR3 region has 14 residues. The CDR3 DNA reads as TGTGCCAGCAGCCCCGGCGGGGGGACCTACGAGCAGTACTTC. Translating it yields CASSPGGGTYEQYF.

The J gene is TRBJ1-5, the V gene TRBV5-1; a possible D gene is TRBD1 (5 bases). Per the germline V gene, CDR1 is SGHRS and CDR2 is YFSETQ. The V and J ends lost 5 bases and 9 bases respectively, with 15 bases between them. This CDR3 is built from 13 residues. The CDR3 region is CASRAGPLLPQHF. CDR3 DNA sequence: TGCGCCAGCAGGGCGGGACCCCTGTTGCCCCAGCATTTT.

The chain combines TRBV5-1 with TRBJ2-2; possible D gene TRBD2, 6 bases. Per germline, CDR1 SGHRS and CDR2 YFSETQ. The V end was cut by 4 bases, the J end by 2 bases, with 9 bases between. The CDR3 is made up of 14 amino acids. CDR3 bases: TGCGCCAGCAGCCCGGGACTCAACACCGGGGAGCTGTTTTTT. This sequence encodes CASSPGLNTGELFF.

The chain is built from TRBV6-5 and TRBJ2-5; weak D call: TRBD2 (6 bases). There are 15 residues in the CDR3. V gave up 2 bases and J gave up 1 base, with 11 bases separating them. Germline values: CDR1 MNHEY, CDR2 SVGAGI. The CDR3 DNA reads as TGTGCCAGCAGTTACGGGGCGGGACTCCAAGAGACCCAGTACTTC. As protein: CASSYGAGLQETQYF.

This rearrangement joins TRBV28 to TRBJ2-5, with TRBD2 identical over 10 bases. The CDR3 spans 15 residues. Germline V gene data show CDR1 as MDHEN and CDR2 as SYDVKM. V shed 3 bases, J shed 6 bases, and the junction held 7 bases outside the gene matches. The CDR3 DNA follows: TGTGCCAGCAGTTTTACGAGCGGGAGGGCAAAGACCCAGTACTTC. Its protein is CASSFTSGRAKTQYF.

This rearrangement joins TRBV6-4 to TRBJ2-5; D is unclear. Germline V gene sequence: CDR1 MRHNA, CDR2 SNTAGT. With 4 bases removed from V and 5 bases from J, the gap between germline ends came to 11 bases. The CDR3 loop spans 13 amino acids. The CDR3, as DNA: TGTGCCAGCAGTGCTGACTTTGGGGAGACCCAGTACTTC. Amino acid sequence: CASSADFGETQYF.

The chain carries TRBV14 and TRBJ2-7; 9 bases agree with TRBD2. Germline values: CDR1 SGHDN, CDR2 FVKESK. The CDR3 sequence is 15 residues long. V lost 1 base, J lost 3 bases, and 4 bases stayed unmatched. CDR3 sequence reads: CASSQVSGGHYEQYF. The CDR3 DNA follows: TGTGCCAGCAGCCAAGTGAGCGGGGGGCACTACGAGCAGTACTTC.

The chain is built from TRBV27 and TRBJ2-1; no clear D. The germline CDR1 and CDR2 sequences are MNHEY and SMNVEV (reference sequence). V lost 6 bases and J 9 bases, leaving 12 bases between the germline ends. The CDR3 consists of 12 residues. The chain's CDR3 is CASRPTRGEQFF. The CDR3 DNA reads as TGTGCCAGCAGACCAACCCGCGGTGAGCAGTTCTTC.

The gene calls are TRBV9 and TRBJ2-7; 8 bases agree with TRBD2. This CDR3 has 15 residues. Trimming cost V 4 bases and J 3 bases; bases outside gene matches: 9. Germline V CDR1 and CDR2: SGDLS, YYNGEE. CDR3 nucleotide sequence: TGTGCCAGCAGCCCCCAGGGGCGGGAGGACTACGAGCAGTACTTC. Protein product: CASSPQGREDYEQYF.

This clone has only one observation. The chain combines TRBV6-2 or TRBV6-3 with TRBJ2-7; 9 bases line up with TRBD1. Germline V gene sequence: CDR1 MNHEY, CDR2 SVGEGT. The CDR3 totals 15 residues. After removal of 5 bases from V and 4 bases from J, the junction contained 9 bases not matched to a gene. The CDR3, as DNA: TGTGCCAGCAGTACGTCCGGGACAGGGTGGTACGAGCAGTACTTC. Protein: CASSTSGTGWYEQYF.

The chain uses TRBV6-5 and TRBJ2-7, with a tentative D call TRBD2 (5 bases). Deletions cut 2 bases from V and 3 bases from J, with 8 bases between. The CDR3 extends over 13 amino acids. Germline V gene sequence: CDR1 MNHEY, CDR2 SVGAGI. The CDR3 DNA reads TGTGCCAGCAGTTACCGGGAACGCTACGAGCAGTACTTC. Protein sequence: CASSYRERYEQYF.

This rearrangement joins TRBV30 to TRBJ1-2; 8 nucleotides agree with TRBD1. V shed 0 bases and J 7 bases; nucleotides not matched to a gene: 10. The CDR3 has 15 residues. Germline CDR1 reads GTSNPN; CDR2 reads SVGIG (reference sequence). The DNA for the CDR3 is TGTGCCTGGAGTGTACGTAACAGGGGGTTTGCTGGCTACACCTTC. It translates to CAWSVRNRGFAGYTF.

V usage is TRBV14 and J usage is TRBJ2-3; the D gene is possibly TRBD1 (6 bases). The V and J ends lost 4 bases and 5 bases respectively, with 13 bases between them. The CDR3 covers 14 residues. The germline CDR1 and CDR2 sequences are SGHDN and FVKESK. The CDR3 reads CASSPRGGQDTQYF. CDR3 bases: TGTGCCAGCAGCCCGCGTGGGGGCCAAGATACGCAGTATTTT.

V is TRBV28 and J is TRBJ1-4; D possibly corresponds to TRBD1 (5 bases). The V end was cut by 6 bases, the J end by 7 bases, with 15 bases between. The CDR3 consists of 14 residues. Germline V gene sequence: CDR1 MDHEN, CDR2 SYDVKM. This chain's CDR3 is CASSNGGLLEKLFF. In nucleotides, the CDR3 is TGTGCCAGCAGCAATGGGGGACTGCTTGAAAAACTGTTTTTT.